Shown below are 19 T cell receptor beta chains from a single sample sequenced in a study of beta chain features in type 1 diabetes. Findings of the study overall: Among all four CD4+ subsets, Type 1 diabetes patients had TCRB CDR3s that were moderately but significantly shorter.

The entirety of the isolated RNA underwent reverse transcription, so expressed TCRB transcripts were sequenced. Some clones are missing from TCRdb's copy, which holds only in-frame ones; the method was immunoSEQ multiplex PCR. The sample records 95,000 to 150,000 clones, 16% being singletons. These receptors are not linked to any known antigen. Sequenced material: central memory CD4+ T cells from blood. The receptor source for this set is a man aged 30 to 45 with type 1 diabetes.

The chain couples TRBV29-1 to TRBJ2-7, with D uncertain. In germline, CDR1 is SQVTM, CDR2 ANQGSEA. This CDR3 comprises 12 residues. V dropped 4 bases and J dropped 2 bases, with 9 bases sitting between them. CDR3 sequence reads: CSVGQNPYEQYF. The CDR3, as DNA: TGCAGCGTTGGGCAGAACCCCTACGAGCAGTACTTC.

This clone was recorded a few times. Written as DNA, the CDR3 is TGTGCCAGCAGCCAACAAGCACTAGCGGGGGAGAACGAGCAGTACTTC. It yields the protein CASSQQALAGENEQYF. The chain carries TRBV7-2 and TRBJ2-7; 11 bases fit TRBD2. The CDR3 is made up of 16 amino acids. From germline, CDR1 is SGHTA and CDR2 FQGNSA. J lost 5 bases, V lost 5 bases, and 11 bases had no gene match.

This clone was seen a handful of times. J is TRBJ1-6 and V is TRBV1. TRBV1 is an annotated pseudogene. The CDR3 sequence is 15 residues long. This CDR3 reads CTSSQGPGQNSPLHF. The CDR3 bases are TGCACCAGCAGCCAAGGTCCGGGGCAAAATTCACCCCTCCACTTT.

This clone was detected a few times. This chain connects TRBV6-1 to TRBJ1-5, with 8 bases lining up with TRBD1. The junction had 11 bases not matched to a gene; V was cut back by 6 bases and J by 7 bases. The germline V gene encodes CDR1 MNHNS and CDR2 SASEGT. The CDR3 spans 15 residues. The CDR3, as DNA: TGTGCCAGCAGCGCGGGACAGGAGGTGCGGCAGCCCCAGCATTTT. Its protein product is CASSAGQEVRQPQHF.

The rearrangement uses TRBV19 and TRBJ2-5; D remains ambiguous. The V end was cut by 2 bases, the J end by 2 bases, with 6 bases between. The CDR3 is 13 amino acids. Per germline, CDR1 LNHDA and CDR2 SQIVND (reference sequence). The CDR3 loop reads CASSISQQETQYF. The CDR3 DNA follows: TGTGCCAGTAGTATATCACAGCAAGAGACCCAGTACTTC. The full variable domain, with the rest looked up from reference TRBV19 and TRBJ2-5, is DGGITQSPKYLFRKEGQNVTLSCEQNLNHDAMYWYRQDPGQGLRLIYYSQIVNDFQKGDIAEGYSVSREKKESFPLTVTSAQKNPTAFYLCASSISQQETQYFGPGTRLLVL.

This clone has a count of ten or more. The chain has TRBV7-9 and TRBJ1-2; 7 nucleotides line up with TRBD1. This CDR3 comprises 16 residues. The germline gives CDR1 SEHNR, CDR2 FQNEAQ (reference sequence). V trimming: 5 bases; J trimming: 1 base; junction bases outside the gene matches: 10. The DNA of the CDR3 is TGTGCCAGCAGCGACCCAGGAGGGGGCCTTAACTATGGCTACACCTTC. Its protein is CASSDPGGGLNYGYTF.

This chain connects TRBV18 to TRBJ2-5; D gene ambiguous. Germline CDR1 and CDR2: KGHSH and LQKENI. V lost 0 bases and J 2 bases, leaving 7 bases between the germline ends. The CDR3 extends over 14 amino acids. The CDR3 region has the DNA TGTGCCAGCTCACCACCGAATCAGCAAGAGACCCAGTACTTC. Residues: CASSPPNQQETQYF.

The gene calls are TRBV7-2 and TRBJ2-7, with TRBD1 matching 7 bases. V lost 5 bases to trimming and J lost 4 bases; unmatched junction nucleotides: 5. CDR3 size: 13 residues. CDR1 and CDR2 from the germline V gene are SGHTA and FQGNSA. CDR3 sequence (DNA): TGTGCCAGCAGCCTACACAGGGGATACGAGCAGTACTTC. This sequence encodes CASSLHRGYEQYF.

J is TRBJ1-2 and V is TRBV5-6; D remains ambiguous. Trimming cost V 6 bases and J 4 bases, with 10 bases left between them. CDR1 and CDR2 from the germline V gene are SGHDT and YYEEEE. This CDR3 spans 12 amino acids. The CDR3 nucleotides are TGTGCCAGCAATCGGCAGGCCTATGGCTACACCTTC. Translating it yields CASNRQAYGYTF.

The rearrangement joins TRBV7-2 to TRBJ2-1; D is unresolved. Trimming pared 1 base from V and 4 bases from J, leaving 11 bases between. The CDR3 is 15 amino acids. CDR1 is SGHTA and CDR2 is FQGNSA in the germline V gene. CDR3 DNA: TGTGCCAGCAGCTTAGTGTCACAGCCTTACAATGAGCAGTTCTTC. Residues: CASSLVSQPYNEQFF.

The DNA for the CDR3 is TGTGCCATCAGCCCTGCGGGGGAAAAACTGTTTTTT. This encodes CAISPAGEKLFF. The chain carries TRBV10-3 and TRBJ1-4; no firm D call. V lost 6 bases and J 8 bases, leaving 10 bases between the germline ends. The CDR3 length is 12 residues. Germline V lookup: CDR1 ENHRY, CDR2 SYGVKD.

This clone was seen only a few times. A read error likely explains this, since a far larger clone differs by one base. This rearrangement joins TRBV7-8 to TRBJ2-1, with TRBD2 matching 8 bases. With 5 bases clipped from V and 2 bases from J, the junction kept 5 bases outside the gene matches. Germline V gives CDR1 SGHVS, CDR2 FQNEAQ. The CDR3 is made up of 15 amino acids. As DNA, the CDR3 is TGTGCCAGCAGCCATGGGACTAGGGCCTACAATGAGCAGTTCTTC. As protein: CASSHGTRAYNEQFF. The full variable domain, in which reference TRBV7-8 and TRBJ2-1 provide the parts outside the CDR3, is GAGVSQSPRYKVAKRGQDVALRCDPISGHVSLFWYQQALGQGPEFLTYFQNEAQLDKSGLPSDRFFAERPEGSVSTLKIQRTQQEDSAVYLCASSHGTRAYNEQFFGPGTRLTVL.

A remark on this clone: A far larger clone differs by one base, so this is likely a read error. The same CDR3 also results from other DNA sequences found in this sample. The J gene is TRBJ2-5, the V gene TRBV9; tentative D call: TRBD2 (6 bases). CDR3 length equals 14 residues. V dropped 6 bases and J dropped 0 bases, with 12 bases sitting between them. Germline loops: CDR1 SGDLS, CDR2 YYNGEE. In DNA form, the CDR3 reads TGTGCCAGCACTCCGGGGGTTGACCAAGAGACCCAGTACTTC. Residues: CASTPGVDQETQYF.

This clone appeared a few times. The chain has TRBV4-3 and TRBJ2-1; 11 nucleotides agree with TRBD2. The CDR3 runs to 16 residues. With 0 bases clipped from V and 7 bases from J, the junction kept 5 bases outside the gene matches. Germline V gene sequence: CDR1 LGHNA, CDR2 YSLEER. This CDR3 reads CASSQDSGGAGNEQFF. The CDR3 nucleotides read TGCGCCAGCAGCCAAGATAGCGGGGGGGCCGGTAATGAGCAGTTCTTC.

This clone was seen only a few times. This chain uses TRBV7-2 with TRBJ2-1; D call uncertain. Deletions cut 4 bases from V and 8 bases from J, with 18 bases between. Per germline, CDR1 SGHTA and CDR2 FQGNSA. There are 15 residues in the CDR3. The CDR3 loop reads CASSSPTELIHEQFF. DNA of the CDR3: TGTGCCAGCAGCTCACCCACCGAATTGATACATGAGCAGTTCTTC.

This clone showed up just a few times. The chain uses TRBV4-1 and TRBJ1-2, with D perhaps matching TRBD1 (5 bases). Germline V lookup: CDR1 MGHRA, CDR2 YSYEKL. This CDR3 has 17 amino acids. Trimming left V 1 base short and J 2 bases short, with 17 bases between. The CDR3 sequence: CASSQGRTGTANYGYTF. CDR3 DNA: TGCGCCAGCAGCCAAGGACGTACCGGGACGGCGAACTATGGCTACACCTTC.

This chain uses TRBV18 with TRBJ1-3, with D perhaps TRBD1 (6 bases). Between the trimmed V and J ends, which lost 4 bases and 4 bases, there was a span of 17 bases. The V gene's germline CDR1 is KGHSH and CDR2 LQKENI. This CDR3 has 16 residues. Here the CDR3 reads CASSHGQSKAGNTIYF. CDR3 nucleotides: TGTGCCAGCTCACATGGACAGTCGAAGGCGGGAAACACCATATATTTT. Filled out from reference TRBV18 and TRBJ1-3, the complete variable domain reads NAGVMQNPRHLVRRRGQEARLRCSPMKGHSHVYWYRQLPEEGLKFMVYLQKENIIDESGMPKERFSAEFPKEGPSILRIQQVVRGDSAAYFCASSHGQSKAGNTIYFGEGSWLTVV.

This chain joins TRBV7-9 and TRBJ2-1, with D possibly being TRBD1 or TRBD2 (5 bases each). From germline, CDR1 is SEHNR and CDR2 FQNEAQ (reference sequence). V was clipped by 6 bases and J by 8 bases, with 20 bases between them. The CDR3 length is 15 residues. The CDR3 sequence: CASRPPGPERHEQFF. The CDR3 coding sequence is TGTGCCAGCAGGCCACCGGGACCCGAGAGACATGAGCAGTTCTTC.

The chain has TRBV27 and TRBJ2-5; D might be TRBD1 (6 bases). Germline loops: CDR1 MNHEY, CDR2 SMNVEV (reference sequence). Trimming cost V 6 bases and J 1 base, with 12 bases left between them. This CDR3 region has 14 residues. CDR3 amino acids: CASSFYRAQETQYF. In DNA, the CDR3 is TGTGCCAGCAGCTTTTACAGGGCCCAAGAGACCCAGTACTTC.